Below, one T cell receptor beta chain is given with its context. The target antigen is unknown. The assay was immunoSEQ multiplex PCR, and TCRdb's table has in-frame clones only and misses some. The sample yields some 100,000 clones, approximately 81% seen once. This entry is derived from a study of glioma-infiltrating T cells after dendritic cell vaccination. Findings and limits, study-wide: Patients with more pretreatment TILs had longer time to progression and survival.

The specimen was blood, collected before dendritic cell vaccination. This TCR was sampled from a human donor with glioblastoma.

In nucleotides, the CDR3 is TGTGCCATCAGCCGAGGACAGGCGATTCTTTATGAGCAGTTCTTC. It specifies CAISRGQAILYEQFF. The gene calls are TRBV10-3 and TRBJ2-1, with 7 bases matching TRBD1. The CDR3 is 15 amino acids. Per the germline V gene, CDR1 is ENHRY and CDR2 is SYGVKD. Trimming at V came to 6 bases and at J to 8 bases, leaving 13 bases not matched to a gene.